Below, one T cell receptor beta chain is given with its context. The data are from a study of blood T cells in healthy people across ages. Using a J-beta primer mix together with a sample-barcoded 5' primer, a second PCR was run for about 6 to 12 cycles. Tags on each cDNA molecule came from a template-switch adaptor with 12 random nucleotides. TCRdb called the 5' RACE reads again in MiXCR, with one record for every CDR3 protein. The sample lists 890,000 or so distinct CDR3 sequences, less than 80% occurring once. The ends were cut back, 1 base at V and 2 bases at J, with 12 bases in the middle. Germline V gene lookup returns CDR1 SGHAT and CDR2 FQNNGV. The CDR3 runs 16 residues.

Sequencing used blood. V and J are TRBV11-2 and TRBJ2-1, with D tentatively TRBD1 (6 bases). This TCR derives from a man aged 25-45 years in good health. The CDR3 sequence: CASSLVGTNTYNEQFF. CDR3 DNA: TGTGCCAGCAGCTTAGTTGGGACAAATACCTACAATGAGCAGTTCTTC.